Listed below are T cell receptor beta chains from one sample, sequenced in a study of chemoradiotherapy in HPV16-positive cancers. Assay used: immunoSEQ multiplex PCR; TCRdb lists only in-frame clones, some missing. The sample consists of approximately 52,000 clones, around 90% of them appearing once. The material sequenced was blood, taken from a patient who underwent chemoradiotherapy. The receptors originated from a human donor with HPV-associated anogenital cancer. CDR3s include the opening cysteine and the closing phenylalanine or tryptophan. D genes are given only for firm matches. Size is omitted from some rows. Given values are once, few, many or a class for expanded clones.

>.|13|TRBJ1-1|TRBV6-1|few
TGTGCCAGCAGGGGCACTGGGAACACTGAAGCTTTCTTT
CASRGTGNTEAFF
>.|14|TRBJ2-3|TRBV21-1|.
TGTGCCAGCAGCAAGCTAGGATCCACAGATACGCAGTATTTT
CASSKLGSTDTQYF
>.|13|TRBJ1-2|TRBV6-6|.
TGTGCCAGCAGTACGGGACTGACCAATGGCTACACCTTC
CASSTGLTNGYTF
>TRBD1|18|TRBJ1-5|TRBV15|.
TGTGCCACCAGCAGAGATTTGAGGGACAGGGGAGGCAATCAGCCCCAGCATTTT
CATSRDLRDRGGNQPQHF
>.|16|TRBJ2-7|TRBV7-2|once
TGTGCCAGCAGACGCTATACGGGGGAAGGGCCCTACGAGCAGTACTTC
CASRRYTGEGPYEQYF
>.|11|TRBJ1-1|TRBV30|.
TGTGCCTGGAGTCGAGGGACTGAAGCTTTCTTT
CAWSRGTEAFF
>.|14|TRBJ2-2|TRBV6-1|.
TGTGCCAGCAGTGGGACGGTCGGGACCGGGGAGCTGTTTTTT
CASSGTVGTGELFF
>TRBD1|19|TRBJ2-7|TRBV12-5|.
TGTGCTAGTGGTTTGGTAAAGGGGCCCCCGGGACAGACGTCCTACGAGCAGTACTTC
CASGLVKGPPGQTSYEQYF
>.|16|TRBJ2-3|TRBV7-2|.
TGTGCCAGCAGCCCTCGGGACCCGGGAGTAGGGAGTACGCAGTATTTT
CASSPRDPGVGSTQYF
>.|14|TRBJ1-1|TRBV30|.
TGTGCCTGGAACGCATACAGGGCGAACACTGAAGCTTTCTTT
CAWNAYRANTEAFF
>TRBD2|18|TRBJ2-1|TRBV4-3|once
TGCGCCAGCAGCCAAGATATAAAGGCTAGCGGGGGGTTAGATGAGCAGTTCTTC
CASSQDIKASGGLDEQFF
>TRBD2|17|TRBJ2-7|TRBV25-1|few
TGTGCCAGCAGTGATCGTCCGGGACTAGCGGACTCCTACGAGCAGTACTTC
CASSDRPGLADSYEQYF
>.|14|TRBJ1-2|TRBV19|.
TGTGCCAGTAGCTACGGACAGTCTAACTATGGCTACACCTTC
CASSYGQSNYGYTF
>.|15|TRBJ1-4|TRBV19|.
TGTGCCAGTAGTATGGCCCACGGGAGGAATGAAAAACTGTTTTTT
CASSMAHGRNEKLFF
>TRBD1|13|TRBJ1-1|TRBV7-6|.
TGTGCCAGCAGCTTAGGAACAGGGGAGAAAGCTTTCTTT
CASSLGTGEKAFF
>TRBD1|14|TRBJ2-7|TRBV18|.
TGTGCCAGCTCTACCGGGACAGGGGGCGGCGAGCAGTACTTC
CASSTGTGGGEQYF
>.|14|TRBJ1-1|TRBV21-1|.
TGTGCCAGCAGCAAAGAGTTAGGGTGCACTGAAGCTTTCTTT
CASSKELGCTEAFF
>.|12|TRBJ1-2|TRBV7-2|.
TGTGCCAGCAGCTTAGCAGGGATCGGCTACACCTTC
CASSLAGIGYTF
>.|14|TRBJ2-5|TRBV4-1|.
TGCGCCAGCAGCCAAGGGCTAAGGCGGGAGACCCAGTACTTC
CASSQGLRRETQYF
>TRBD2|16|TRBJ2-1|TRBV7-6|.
TGTGCCAGCAGCTTAGAGGCTAGCGGGCGGGACAATGAGCAGTTCTTC
CASSLEASGRDNEQFF
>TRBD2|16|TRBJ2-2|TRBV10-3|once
TGTGCCATAGGACTAGCGGGAGGGCCGGGCACCGGGGAGCTGTTTTTT
CAIGLAGGPGTGELFF
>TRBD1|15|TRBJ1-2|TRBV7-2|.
TGTGCCAGCAGCTCAGGGACAGGTGGTTTCGGGGGCTACACCTTC
CASSSGTGGFGGYTF
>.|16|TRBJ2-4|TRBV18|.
TGTGCCAGCTCCCCCCAAACCGGGGGGCCGAAAAACATTCAGTACTTC
CASSPQTGGPKNIQYF
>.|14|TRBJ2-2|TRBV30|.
TGTGCCTGGAGTCCATTACGGGACACCGGGGAGCTGTTTTTT
CAWSPLRDTGELFF
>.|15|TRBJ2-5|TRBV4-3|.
TGCGCCAGCAGCCCGGAGATCCGGGGAGCAGAGACCCAGTACTTC
CASSPEIRGAETQYF
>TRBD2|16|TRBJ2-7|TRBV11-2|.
TGTGCCAGCAGCTTAGTAGCGGGAGGGATGTCCTACGAGCAGTACTTC
CASSLVAGGMSYEQYF
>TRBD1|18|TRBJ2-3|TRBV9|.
TGTGCCAGCAGCCCCGGCCTGATGACAGGGCTCCCCACAGATACGCAGTATTTT
CASSPGLMTGLPTDTQYF
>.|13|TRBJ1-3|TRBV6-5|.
TGTGCCAGCAGTTTGTCTCGGGGAAACACCATATATTTT
CASSLSRGNTIYF
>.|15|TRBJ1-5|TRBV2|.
TGTGCCAGCAGGGTCGGAGATCATAGCAATCAGCCCCAGCATTTT
CASRVGDHSNQPQHF
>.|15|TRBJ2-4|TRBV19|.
TGTGCCAGTAGTATAGGGTCGGGATCCGGGAACATTCAGTACTTC
CASSIGSGSGNIQYF
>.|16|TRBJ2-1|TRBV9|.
TGTGCCAGCAGCGTAGGCGGGACGGGTGCCTACAATGAGCAGTTCTTC
CASSVGGTGAYNEQFF
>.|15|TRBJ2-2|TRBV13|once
TGTGCCAGCAGTCGACGGCCCACGAACACCGGGGAGCTGTTTTTT
CASSRRPTNTGELFF
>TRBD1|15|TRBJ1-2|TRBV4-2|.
TGTGCCAGCAGCCAAGTGGGACAGCCTAACTATGGCTACACCTTC
CASSQVGQPNYGYTF
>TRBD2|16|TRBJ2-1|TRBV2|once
TGTGCCAGCAGCGCCCAGACCGGGACTAGCGGGAGGCGGCAGTTCTTC
CASSAQTGTSGRRQFF
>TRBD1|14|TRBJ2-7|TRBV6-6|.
TGTGCCAGCAGCTCGGGACAGGTCTCCTACGAGCAGTACTTC
CASSSGQVSYEQYF
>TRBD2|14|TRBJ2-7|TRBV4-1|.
TGCGCCAGCAGCCAAGGGGGACTAGCGTACGAGCAGTACTTC
CASSQGGLAYEQYF
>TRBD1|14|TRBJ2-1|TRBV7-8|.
TGTGCCAGCAAGTCGAAGGGGGCTAACAATGAGCAGTTCTTC
CASKSKGANNEQFF
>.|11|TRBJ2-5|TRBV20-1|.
TGCAGTGCTAGAGTCGGGGAGACCCAGTACTTC
CSARVGETQYF
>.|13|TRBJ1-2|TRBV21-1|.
TGTGCCAGCAGCAAAGGGCGGGGGTCTGGCTACACCTTC
CASSKGRGSGYTF
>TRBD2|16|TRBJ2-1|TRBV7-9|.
TGTGCCAGCAGCTTAGACCCTAGCGGGGGGGCCAATGAGCAGTTCTTC
CASSLDPSGGANEQFF
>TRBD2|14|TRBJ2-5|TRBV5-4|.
TGTGCCAGCAGTCCGACTAGCGGGATGGAGACCCAGTACTTC
CASSPTSGMETQYF
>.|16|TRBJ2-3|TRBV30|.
TGTGCCTGGAGTATGGGGGGCTCCTTAAGCACAGATACGCAGTATTTT
CAWSMGGSLSTDTQYF
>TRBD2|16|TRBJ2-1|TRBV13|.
TGTGCCAGCAGCCCACCAGCGGGAGGGCCCGGAAATGAGCAGTTCTTC
CASSPPAGGPGNEQFF
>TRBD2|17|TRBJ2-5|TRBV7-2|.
TGTGCCAGCAGCTTAGGGTTATATAGCGGGAGGCAAGAGACCCAGTACTTC
CASSLGLYSGRQETQYF
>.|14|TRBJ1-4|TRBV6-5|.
TGTGCCAGCAGGCCCAGCTCAACTAATGAAAAACTGTTTTTT
CASRPSSTNEKLFF
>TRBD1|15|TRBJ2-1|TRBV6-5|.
TGTGCCAGCAAGCTCCGGGACAGGTCGTACAATGAGCAGTTCTTC
CASKLRDRSYNEQFF
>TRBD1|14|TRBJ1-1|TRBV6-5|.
TGTGCCAGCAGAAGACAGGGGGCTAACACTGAAGCTTTCTTT
CASRRQGANTEAFF
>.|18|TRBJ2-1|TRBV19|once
TGTGCCAGTAGTATAGGTAGACTCGGACCTCCCGGATACAATGAGCAGTTCTTC
CASSIGRLGPPGYNEQFF
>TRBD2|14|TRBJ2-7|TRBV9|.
TGTGCCAGCAGCGTAGTTGGTAGCGGGGGGATGCAGTACTTC
CASSVVGSGGMQYF
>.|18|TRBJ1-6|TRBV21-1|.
TGTGCCAGCAGCAGGCGAGATAAACCGACAGTTAATAATTCACCCCTCCACTTT
CASSRRDKPTVNNSPLHF
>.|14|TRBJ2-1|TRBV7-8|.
TGTGCCAGCAGCCGTTCCCGGGGGAGGCAGGAGCAGTTCTTC
CASSRSRGRQEQFF
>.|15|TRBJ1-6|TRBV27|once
TGTGCCAGCAGTTTATACAGGCCCTATAATTCACCCCTCCACTTT
CASSLYRPYNSPLHF
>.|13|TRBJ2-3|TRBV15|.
TGTGCCACCAGCAGCGACACTGGGGATACGCAGTATTTT
CATSSDTGDTQYF
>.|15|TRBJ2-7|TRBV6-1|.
TGTGCCAGCAGTGAAGGGGGGACTTTATCCTACGAGCAGTACTTC
CASSEGGTLSYEQYF
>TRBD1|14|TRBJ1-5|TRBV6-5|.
TGTGCCAGCAGTTACTCGGGACAGGGGCAGCCCCAGCATTTT
CASSYSGQGQPQHF
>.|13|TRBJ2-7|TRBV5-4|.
TGTGCCAGCAGCTTGTGGCAGAGCTACGAGCAGTACTTC
CASSLWQSYEQYF
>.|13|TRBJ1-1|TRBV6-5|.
TGTGCCAGCAGTCGGAACAGGGAGACTGAAGCTTTCTTT
CASSRNRETEAFF